One sample yielded the 23 T cell receptor beta chains listed below, sequenced in a study of T-cell memory formation after mild COVID-19. TCRdb re-derived calls from the 5' RACE reads in MiXCR, one entry per CDR3 protein. The table lists around 370,000 distinct CDR3 sequences, around 21% of them singletons. What was sequenced was PBMCs or a T cell subset sorted from them (not recorded which). These receptors were obtained from an adult woman who had mild COVID-19 (a few samples of this study predate the infection). Cell type and time point are not known.

The V call is TRBV5-8, the J call TRBJ2-1; maybe TRBD2 (6 bases). V was trimmed by 9 bases and J by 5 bases, leaving 21 bases between them. Germline values: CDR1 SGHTS, CDR2 YDEGEE. CDR3 size: 15 residues. In nucleotides, the CDR3 is TGTGCCACTAACCTCCGTGCGGGGTTCGACAATGAGCAGTTCTTC. This codes for CATNLRAGFDNEQFF.

The rearrangement uses TRBV29-1 and TRBJ1-1; no clear D. Germline-derived CDR1 and CDR2 are SQVTM and ANQGSEA. This CDR3 spans 14 amino acids. Trimming removed 0 bases from V and 0 bases from J, with 8 bases in between. The CDR3 DNA reads TGCAGCGTTGAAGACCCACGGATGAACACTGAAGCTTTCTTT. Its protein is CSVEDPRMNTEAFF.

Only a few counts were recorded for this clonotype. The V call is TRBV7-9, the J call TRBJ1-1; 9 nucleotides agree with TRBD1. This CDR3 has 17 residues. Per germline, CDR1 SEHNR and CDR2 FQNEAQ (reference sequence). V lost 8 bases, J lost 1 base, and 14 bases stayed unmatched. CDR3 amino acids: CASLGDREYRGNTEAFF. In DNA, the CDR3 is TGTGCCAGCTTGGGGGACAGGGAATACAGGGGGAACACTGAAGCTTTCTTT.

This clonotype showed up just a few times. This sequence joins TRBV19 and TRBJ2-1; no reliable D call. Germline CDR1 and CDR2: LNHDA and SQIVND (reference sequence). Trimming removed 7 bases from V and 0 bases from J, with 13 bases in between. The CDR3 has 15 residues. The CDR3 DNA reads as TGTGCCAGTACCCCAGTCGCAGTCTCCTACAATGAGCAGTTCTTC. It codes for CASTPVAVSYNEQFF.

The chain joins TRBV6-8 to TRBJ1-6; TRBD1 matches at 11 bases. CDR3 length equals 15 residues. Germline V gene lookup returns CDR1 MNHGY and CDR2 SAAAGT. V was clipped by 8 bases and J by 10 bases; unmatched bases: 10. DNA for the CDR3: TGTGCCAGCTGGACAGGGGGCGAGACGGGATCACCCCTCCACTTT. Protein product: CASWTGGETGSPLHF.

This clonotype was seen only a few times. This chain links TRBV5-1 with TRBJ1-1, with D unresolved. V dropped 1 base and J dropped 2 bases, with 9 bases sitting between them. This CDR3 contains 14 residues. Germline V gene data show CDR1 as SGHRS and CDR2 as YFSETQ. CDR3 nucleotides: TGCGCCAGCAGCTTGCAGGCGGCAAACACTGAAGCTTTCTTT. Translation: CASSLQAANTEAFF.

This clonotype appeared a few times. The chain employs TRBV5-6 and TRBJ2-1; 10 nucleotides line up with TRBD2. CDR3 size: 17 residues. Germline values: CDR1 SGHDT, CDR2 YYEEEE. V shed 3 bases, J shed 6 bases, and the junction held 12 bases outside the gene matches. The CDR3 spells CASSYDLLAGTPNEQFF. The CDR3 DNA follows: TGTGCCAGCAGCTACGACTTACTAGCGGGAACTCCCAATGAGCAGTTCTTC. The complete variable domain, with remaining parts taken from reference TRBV5-6 and TRBJ2-1, reads DAGVTQSPTHLIKTRGQQVTLRCSPKSGHDTVSWYQQALGQGPQFIFQYYEEEERQRGNFPDRFSGHQFPNYSSELNVNALLLGDSALYLCASSYDLLAGTPNEQFFGPGTRLTVL.

This clonotype has more than one count but fewer than ten. The chain combines TRBV27 with TRBJ1-1; D perhaps matches TRBD1 (6 bases). The CDR3 runs 14 residues. V was trimmed by 8 bases and J by 1 base, leaving 14 bases between them. CDR1 and CDR2 (germline): MNHEY, SMNVEV (reference sequence). The DNA of the CDR3 is TGTGCCAGCCGGGACGACAGGCGGAACACTGAAGCTTTCTTT. Amino acids: CASRDDRRNTEAFF.

V is TRBV18 and J is TRBJ2-2; D uncertain. CDR1 is KGHSH and CDR2 is LQKENI in the germline V gene. CDR3 length equals 14 residues. V was clipped by 1 base and J by 3 bases, with 6 bases between them. The CDR3 DNA follows: TGTGCCAGCTCACCACAAATTTACACCGGGGAGCTGTTTTTT. Its protein product is CASSPQIYTGELFF. Using reference TRBV18 and TRBJ2-2 for the parts outside the CDR3, the full variable domain is NAGVMQNPRHLVRRRGQEARLRCSPMKGHSHVYWYRQLPEEGLKFMVYLQKENIIDESGMPKERFSAEFPKEGPSILRIQQVVRGDSAAYFCASSPQIYTGELFFGEGSRLTVL.

The J gene is TRBJ2-3, the V gene TRBV7-3, with 11 bases aligning to TRBD2. Trimming at V came to 3 bases and at J to 0 bases, leaving 8 bases not matched to a gene. The germline gives CDR1 SGHTA, CDR2 FQGTGA. The CDR3 extends over 18 amino acids. CDR3 nucleotide sequence: TGTGCCAGCAGCTTCCCGCTAGCGGGAGGTCCGAGCACAGATACGCAGTATTTT. It codes for CASSFPLAGGPSTDTQYF.

The chain links TRBV24-1 to TRBJ2-3; 7 bases agree with TRBD1. This CDR3 comprises 16 residues. Trimming removed 0 bases from V and 3 bases from J; junction bases left unmatched: 5. Germline V CDR1 and CDR2: KGHDR, SFDVKD. The CDR3 protein is CATSDLPGRGTDTQYF. The CDR3 nucleotides are TGTGCCACCAGTGATTTGCCTGGCAGGGGGACAGATACGCAGTATTTT.

The genes are TRBV6-2 or TRBV6-3 and TRBJ1-6; the match to TRBD1 covers 8 bases. The CDR3 sequence is 15 residues long. Looked up from germline, CDR1 is MNHEY and CDR2 is SVGEGT. V lost 4 bases and J lost 10; bases outside the gene matches: 9. Here the CDR3 reads CASSSSGQGGSPLHF. DNA for the CDR3: TGTGCCAGCAGTTCCTCCGGACAGGGAGGCTCACCCCTCCACTTT.

This clonotype was seen a handful of times. This chain joins TRBV14 and TRBJ1-4, with no clear D. The CDR3 contains 12 residues. Germline V CDR1 and CDR2: SGHDN, FVKESK. Trimming cost V 3 bases and J 10 bases, with 9 bases left between them. The CDR3 is CASSQEAGKLFF. The DNA of the CDR3 is TGTGCCAGCAGCCAGGAGGCTGGAAAACTGTTTTTT.

This clonotype was counted only a few times. The chain is built from TRBV30 and TRBJ2-7, with D unresolved. Germline CDR1 and CDR2: GTSNPN and SVGIG (reference sequence). The CDR3 is 14 amino acids. Deletions cut 1 base from V and 1 base from J, with 11 bases between. CDR3 nucleotides: TGTGCCTGGAGTGGGCAGTTTGGGTCCTACGAGCAGTACTTC. Translation gives CAWSGQFGSYEQYF.

The V and J genes are TRBV29-1 and TRBJ2-1, with D possibly TRBD2 on 5 matching bases. Trimming took off 6 bases at V and 9 bases at J, with 9 bases between the two ends. From germline, CDR1 is SQVTM and CDR2 ANQGSEA. The CDR3 length is 10 residues. This CDR3 is CSVSGGEQFF. CDR3 sequence (DNA): TGCAGCGTCAGTGGAGGTGAGCAGTTCTTC.

The chain carries TRBV7-9 and TRBJ2-3; D may be TRBD2 (6 bases). The V and J ends lost 1 base and 2 bases respectively, with 16 bases between them. Germline V lookup: CDR1 SEHNR, CDR2 FQNEAQ (reference sequence). This CDR3 is 17 amino acids long. The CDR3 nucleotides read TGTGCCAGCAGCTTAGTCTCCAGGCGGGAACCCACAGATACGCAGTATTTT. Protein sequence: CASSLVSRREPTDTQYF.

The chain has TRBV7-9 and TRBJ2-7, with D possibly TRBD2 on 6 matching bases. Germline CDR1 SEHNR, CDR2 FQNEAQ (reference sequence). V shed 5 bases and J shed 6 bases, with 20 bases lying between them. The CDR3 contains 15 residues. The CDR3 loop reads CASSPTATPEGEQYF. The CDR3 bases are TGTGCCAGCAGCCCAACGGCCACACCGGAGGGCGAGCAGTACTTC.

CDR3 coding DNA: TGTGCCAGCAGTATCGGACAGGGCTACACCTTC. It is translated as CASSIGQGYTF. The chain is built from TRBV7-9 and TRBJ1-2; tentatively, D is TRBD1 (6 bases). V was clipped by 6 bases and J by 8 bases, with 10 bases between them. CDR3 size: 11 residues. CDR1 and CDR2 (germline): SEHNR, FQNEAQ (reference sequence).

This clonotype showed up many times. For the CDR3, the DNA is TGCGCCAGCAGCCAAGCACCAACTAATGAAAAACTGTTTTTT. It yields the protein CASSQAPTNEKLFF. This chain joins TRBV4-1 and TRBJ1-4; the D is unclear. Deletions cut 1 base from V and 0 bases from J, with 3 bases between. Looked up from germline, CDR1 is MGHRA and CDR2 is YSYEKL. CDR3 size: 14 residues.

The chain links TRBV4-1 to TRBJ2-7, with no clear D. The CDR3 covers 16 residues. V lost 0 bases to trimming and J lost 0 bases, with 12 bases between them. Germline V gene lookup returns CDR1 MGHRA and CDR2 YSYEKL. The CDR3 bases are TGCGCCAGCAGCCAAGATCTCAGTACCCCCTCCTACGAGCAGTACTTC. This translates into CASSQDLSTPSYEQYF.

Worth noting for this clonotype: Mismatch with germline at one junction end may stem from a read error. The genes are TRBV7-7 and TRBJ2-1; 11 bases line up with TRBD2. CDR3 length equals 16 residues. CDR1 and CDR2 (germline): SSHAT, FNYEAQ (reference sequence). CDR3: CASSHLTSGVYNEQFF. The DNA of the CDR3 is TGTGCTAGCAGCCACTTGACTAGCGGGGTTTACAATGAGCAGTTCTTC. Drawing the rest from reference TRBV7-7 and TRBJ2-1, the complete variable domain is GAGVSQSPRYKVTKRGQDVTLRCDPISSHATLYWYQQALGQGPEFLTYFNYEAQPDKSGLPSDRFSAERPEGSISTLTIQRTEQRDSAMYRCASSHLTSGVYNEQFFGPGTRLTVL.

V and J are TRBV24-1 and TRBJ1-6; unclear D gene. The V gene's germline CDR1 is KGHDR and CDR2 SFDVKD. V dropped 9 bases and J dropped 5 bases, with 10 bases sitting between them. This CDR3 spans 13 amino acids. The CDR3: CATSQEDNSPLHF. DNA of the CDR3: TGTGCCACCTCTCAGGAGGATAATTCACCCCTCCACTTT.

The table lists this clonotype with many counts. The chain joins TRBV20-1 to TRBJ2-3, with D hard to call. Germline CDR1 DFQATT, CDR2 SNEGSKA (reference sequence). This CDR3 is 15 amino acids long. Trimming shortened V by 3 bases and J by 0 bases, and 13 bases separated the two germline ends. The CDR3 coding sequence is TGCAGTGCTAGGCGGCCCGGCTCTAGCACAGATACGCAGTATTTT. Amino acid sequence: CSARRPGSSTDTQYF.